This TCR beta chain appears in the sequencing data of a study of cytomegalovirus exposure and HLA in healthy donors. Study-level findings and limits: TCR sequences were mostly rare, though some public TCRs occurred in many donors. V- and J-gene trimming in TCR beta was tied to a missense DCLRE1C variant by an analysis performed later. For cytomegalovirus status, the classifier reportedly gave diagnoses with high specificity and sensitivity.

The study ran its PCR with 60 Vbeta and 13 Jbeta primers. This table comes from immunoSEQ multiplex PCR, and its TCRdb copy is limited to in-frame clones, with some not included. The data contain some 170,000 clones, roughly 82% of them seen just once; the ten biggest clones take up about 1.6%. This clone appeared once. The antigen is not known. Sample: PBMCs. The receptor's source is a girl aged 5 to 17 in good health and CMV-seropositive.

CDR3 protein: CAISDSVGTDTQYF. For the CDR3, the DNA is TGTGCCATCAGTGACAGCGTGGGCACAGATACGCAGTATTTT. The chain employs TRBV10-3 and TRBJ2-3; D uncertain. Per the germline V gene, CDR1 is ENHRY and CDR2 is SYGVKD. The CDR3 contains 14 residues. Trimming took 3 bases from V and 1 from J, leaving 8 bases between them.